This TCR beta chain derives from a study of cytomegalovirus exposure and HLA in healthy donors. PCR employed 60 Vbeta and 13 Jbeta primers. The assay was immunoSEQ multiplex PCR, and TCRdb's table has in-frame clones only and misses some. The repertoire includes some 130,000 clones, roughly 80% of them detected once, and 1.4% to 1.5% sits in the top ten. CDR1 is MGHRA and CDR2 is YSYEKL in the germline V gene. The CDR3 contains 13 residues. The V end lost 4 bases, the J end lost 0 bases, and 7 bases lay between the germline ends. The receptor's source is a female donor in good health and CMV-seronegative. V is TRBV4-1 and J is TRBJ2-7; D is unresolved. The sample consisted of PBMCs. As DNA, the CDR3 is TGCGCCAGCAGCCTCCAACTCTCCTACGAGCAGTACTTC. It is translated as CASSLQLSYEQYF.